The source of this TCR beta chain is a study of beta chain features in type 1 diabetes. Study findings and constraints: Across patients, naive, central memory and Treg TCRB repertoires exhibited apparently greater similarity than was observed across healthy donors. More deletions and fewer insertions at VDJ junctions were found in patients with type 1 diabetes. A moderate, significant TCRB CDR3 shortening appeared in type 1 diabetes across four CD4+ subsets.

The authors reverse transcribed all of the isolated RNA, so sequencing captured expressed TCRB transcripts. Data came from immunoSEQ multiplex PCR; TCRdb stores just in-frame clones and leaves some out. The table records 450,000 to 550,000 clones, over 25% of them present only once. Germline lookup yields CDR1 LNHDA and CDR2 SQIVND (reference sequence). The CDR3 runs to 18 residues. V was pared by 6 bases and J by 2 bases, with 8 bases of the junction left unmatched. About this clone itself: Its antigen is still unknown.

The chain recombines TRBV19 with TRBJ2-1, with 15 nucleotides matching TRBD2. Material for sequencing was naive CD4+ T cells from blood. The clonotype was recovered from a man between 18 and 29 years old in good health. The CDR3: CASRQGLAGGGAYNEQFF. The CDR3 DNA sequence: TGTGCCAGTAGGCAAGGACTAGCGGGAGGGGGGGCCTACAATGAGCAGTTCTTC.